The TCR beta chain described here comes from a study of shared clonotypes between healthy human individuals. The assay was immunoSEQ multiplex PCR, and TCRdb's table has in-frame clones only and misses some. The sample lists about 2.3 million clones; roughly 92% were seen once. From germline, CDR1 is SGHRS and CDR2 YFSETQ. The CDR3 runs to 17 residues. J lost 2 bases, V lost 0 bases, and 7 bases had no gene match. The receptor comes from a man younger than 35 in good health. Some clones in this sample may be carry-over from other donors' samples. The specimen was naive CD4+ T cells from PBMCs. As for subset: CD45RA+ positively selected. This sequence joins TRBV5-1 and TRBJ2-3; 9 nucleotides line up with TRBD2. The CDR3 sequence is CASSLEASGTHTDTQYF. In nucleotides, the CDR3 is TGCGCCAGCAGCTTGGAGGCTAGCGGGACCCACACAGATACGCAGTATTTT.